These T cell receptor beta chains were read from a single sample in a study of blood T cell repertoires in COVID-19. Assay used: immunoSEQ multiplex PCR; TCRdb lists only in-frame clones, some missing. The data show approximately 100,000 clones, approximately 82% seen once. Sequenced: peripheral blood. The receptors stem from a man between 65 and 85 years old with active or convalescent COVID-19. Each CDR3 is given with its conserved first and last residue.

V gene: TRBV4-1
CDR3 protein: CASSQDPRGRTYEQYF

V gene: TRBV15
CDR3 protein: CATSSPDMPPRETQYF

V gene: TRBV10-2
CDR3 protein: CASRGPGETQYF

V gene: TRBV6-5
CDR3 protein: CASSSGQGIEAFF

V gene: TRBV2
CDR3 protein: CASTGQGGTQPQHF

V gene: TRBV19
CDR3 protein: CASKTGAAGREKLFF

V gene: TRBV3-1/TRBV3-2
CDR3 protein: CASSPRQGDGYTF

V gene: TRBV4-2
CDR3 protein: CASSQPSTGNTIYF

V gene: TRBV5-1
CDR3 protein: CASSTTGEVYNEQFF

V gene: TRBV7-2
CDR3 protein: CASSVMRGQDEQYF

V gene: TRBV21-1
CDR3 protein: CASSRGRDPTGELFF

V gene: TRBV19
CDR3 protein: CASSPDRANYGYTF

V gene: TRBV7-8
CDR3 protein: CASSMGLAGSNRDTQYF

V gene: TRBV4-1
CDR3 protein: CASSQGDRGPNGYTF

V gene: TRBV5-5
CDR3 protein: CASSFRDRGNEQFF

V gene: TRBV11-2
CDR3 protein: CASSLASVHTIYF

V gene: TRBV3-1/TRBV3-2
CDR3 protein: CASSLDLQANYGYTF